This is a list of T cell receptor beta chains from one sample in a study of T cell repertoires in cytomegalovirus infection. Each CDR3 protein gets one entry after TCRdb re-called the reads with MiXCR. The data contain roughly 500,000 distinct CDR3 sequences, 15% to 20% of them singletons. Sequencing used CD8+ T cells from PBMCs. The receptors originated from a human donor in good health (CMV status not recorded). Some clones in this sample may be carry-over from other donors' samples. The CDR3 runs from the conserved cysteine through the conserved F or W. D genes are given only for firm matches. Only part of the rows carry a size: once, few, many, or a class if the clone is expanded.

TRBJ1-1	.	TRBV3-1	15	few	TGTGCCAGCAGCCAAGATTTGGGTATGAACACTGAAGCTTTCTTT	CASSQDLGMNTEAFF
TRBJ2-1	TRBD1	TRBV5-8	18	many	TGTGCCAGCAGCTTGGGACAGGGGCGGCCTGTACCTTACAATGAGCAGTTCTTC	CASSLGQGRPVPYNEQFF
TRBJ2-7	TRBD1	TRBV7-2	13	many	TGTGCCAGCAGCGACAGGGACGCCTACGAGCAGTACTTC	CASSDRDAYEQYF
TRBJ1-4	TRBD1	TRBV28	15	.	TGTGCCAGCAGTTCTAGCCGGACAGGGGAAGAAAAACTGTTTTTT	CASSSSRTGEEKLFF
TRBJ2-3	.	TRBV11-1	17	many	TGTGCCAGCAGCTTAGTTGACCATCCATCTTTCACAGATACGCAGTATTTT	CASSLVDHPSFTDTQYF
TRBJ1-4	TRBD1	TRBV13	15	few	TGTGCCAGCCGGTTAACAGGGGCGTCTAATGAAAAACTGTTTTTT	CASRLTGASNEKLFF
TRBJ2-3	.	TRBV9	15	.	TGTGCCAGCAGCCCCCGTAGCTACAATCCAGATACGCAGTATTTT	CASSPRSYNPDTQYF
TRBJ1-2	.	TRBV27	16	.	TGTGCCAGCAGTCCGTCGGGGGGGGTTGTAATCCATGGCTACACCTTC	CASSPSGGVVIHGYTF
TRBJ2-1	.	TRBV11-2	15	many	TGTGCCAGCAGCTTCCCAGGGGGGGGAGGGAATGAGCAGTTCTTC	CASSFPGGGGNEQFF
TRBJ2-3	TRBD2	TRBV20-1	17	.	TGCAGTGCTAGAGATCTAAAGAGCGGGGCTAGCACAGATACGCAGTATTTT	CSARDLKSGASTDTQYF
TRBJ2-1	TRBD1	TRBV15	17	many	TGTGCCACCAGCAGAGATGGGGGACAGGACTATGTCAATGAGCAGTTCTTC	CATSRDGGQDYVNEQFF
TRBJ2-7	.	TRBV28	11	.	TGTGCCAGCAGTTTAGGGGGCCCACGGTACTTC	CASSLGGPRYF
TRBJ1-1	.	TRBV20-1	15	many	TGCAGTGCTAGAGGACCAGGGAGGGTGAACACTGAAGCTTTCTTT	CSARGPGRVNTEAFF
TRBJ1-1	.	TRBV11-2	12	many	TGTGCCAGCAGCTTAGATCGGGGGGAAGCTTTCTTT	CASSLDRGEAFF
TRBJ2-7	.	TRBV2	10	.	TGTGCCACCTCCGGCTACGAGCAGTACTTC	CATSGYEQYF
TRBJ1-2	.	TRBV27	15	many	TGTGCCAGCAGTCTCACTGCGGGGGGCCCTTATGGCTACACCTTC	CASSLTAGGPYGYTF
TRBJ2-5	.	TRBV19	16	many	TGTGCCAGTAGTATAGAGGACACGGGGTTCCAAGAGACCCAGTACTTC	CASSIEDTGFQETQYF
TRBJ2-1	.	TRBV28	16	many	TGTGCCAGCTATCACAGGGTCGGACGGTACTTTAGTGAGCAGTTCTTC	CASYHRVGRYFSEQFF
TRBJ2-5	.	TRBV27	12	.	TGTGCCAGCAGTTTATCTCAGGGGCCCCAGTACTTC	CASSLSQGPQYF
TRBJ2-7	.	TRBV7-9	12	many	TGTGCCAGCAGCTTTGAGGGATACGAGCAGTACTTC	CASSFEGYEQYF
TRBJ1-1	TRBD1	TRBV20-1	16	.	TGCAGTGCTAGACCAACTAGAACAGGGGTGAACACTGAAGCTTTCTTT	CSARPTRTGVNTEAFF
TRBJ2-4	.	TRBV27	14	.	TGTGCCAGCAGTTCCTGGGGAGCCAAAAACATTCAGTACTTC	CASSSWGAKNIQYF
TRBJ2-5	.	TRBV28	15	once	TGTGCCAGCGCGGTCGTATCTGACTGGGGGGAGACCCAGTACTTC	CASAVVSDWGETQYF
TRBJ2-7	TRBD2	TRBV20-1	16	.	TGCAGTGCTAAAAACCCGACTAGCGGGAGTTCGTACGAGCAGTACTTC	CSAKNPTSGSSYEQYF
TRBJ2-2	.	TRBV24-1	15	.	TGTGCCACCAGTGATTTGTGGACAAACACCGGGGAGCTGTTTTTT	CATSDLWTNTGELFF
TRBJ1-2	.	TRBV28	14	.	TGTGCCAGCACCTCTGTGGACAGACCCTATGGCTACACCTTC	CASTSVDRPYGYTF
TRBJ1-1	.	TRBV25-1	11	many	TGTGCCAGCAACTTACAGGAAGAAGCTTTCTTT	CASNLQEEAFF
TRBJ1-2	.	TRBV19	15	few	TGTGCCAGTAGTATAGATTTACTCGGGAGCTATGGCTACACCTTC	CASSIDLLGSYGYTF
TRBJ1-3	.	TRBV20-1	16	.	TGCAGTGCTAGAGGTCTGGGACCGATCTCTGGAAACACCATATATTTT	CSARGLGPISGNTIYF
TRBJ2-1	.	TRBV20-1	18	many	TGCAGTGCTTCCTCGAGTGGGGAACAGGGTTGGTCCTACAATGAGCAGTTCTTC	CSASSSGEQGWSYNEQFF
TRBJ2-7	.	TRBV7-9	12	many	TGTGCCAGCAGCTTAGGGACAGACGAGCAGTACTTC	CASSLGTDEQYF
TRBJ1-2	TRBD1	TRBV5-1	17	.	TGCGCCAGCAGCCTTGGACAACAGGGACAGGGGGCGGGTGGCTACACCTTC	CASSLGQQGQGAGGYTF
TRBJ1-4	.	TRBV7-9	16	.	TGTGCCAGCAGCTCATTCGGTCGCGCCTCAGGCGAAAAACTGTTTTTT	CASSSFGRASGEKLFF
TRBJ2-3	.	TRBV7-9	14	many	TGTGCCAGCAGCTCCGACAGATTTGCAGATACGCAGTATTTT	CASSSDRFADTQYF
TRBJ1-2	.	TRBV6-1	12	.	TGTGCCAGCAGTGATTTGGGGTATGGCTACACCTTC	CASSDLGYGYTF
TRBJ1-1	.	TRBV6-2/TRBV6-3	11	many	TGTGCCAGCAGTTACACTCGAGAAGCTTTCTTT	CASSYTREAFF
TRBJ1-1	.	TRBV7-9	15	.	TGTGCCAGCAGCTTAGGGGAATTACTGAACACTGAAGCTTTCTTT	CASSLGELLNTEAFF
TRBJ2-5	.	TRBV5-1	15	many	TGCGCCAGCAGCTTGGCCCAGGGACGCCAGGAGACCCAGTACTTC	CASSLAQGRQETQYF
TRBJ1-1	.	TRBV9	14	.	TGTGCCAGCAGCGCCACCGACAGGAACACTGAAGCTTTCTTT	CASSATDRNTEAFF
TRBJ2-7	.	TRBV7-2	15	many	TGTGCCAGCAGCTTACCCGGGGCAAGTCCCTACGAGCAGTACTTC	CASSLPGASPYEQYF
TRBJ2-3	.	TRBV7-3	14	few	TGTGCCAGCAGCCCCAAAGGGGACACAGATACGCAGTATTTT	CASSPKGDTDTQYF
TRBJ2-5	.	TRBV6-2/TRBV6-3	15	few	TGTGCCAGCAGTCCCCCCGGGGGTGGGGTAGAGACCCAGTACTTC	CASSPPGGGVETQYF
TRBJ2-7	.	TRBV12-3/TRBV12-4	14	many	TGTGCCAGCAGTTTACTTGGCCATAGCCACGAGCAGTACTTC	CASSLLGHSHEQYF
TRBJ2-1	TRBD1	TRBV7-6	13	.	TGTGCCAGCAGCTTAGAGGACAGGGCCCGGTGGTTCTTC	CASSLEDRARWFF
TRBJ1-1	.	TRBV6-1	16	few	TGTGCCAGCAGTGAATGGGAGGGGAACATGAACACTGAAGCTTTCTTT	CASSEWEGNMNTEAFF
TRBJ2-5	TRBD2	TRBV4-1	16	.	TGCGCCAGCAGCCCTCGGACTAGTAAGGAGATGGAGACCCAGTACTTC	CASSPRTSKEMETQYF
TRBJ2-7	.	TRBV6-1	12	many	TGTGCCAGCAAGGGTTCGCCCTACGAGCAGTACTTC	CASKGSPYEQYF
TRBJ2-7	TRBD2	TRBV7-9	15	.	TGTGCCAGCAGTTCCCGGGGGGGTAGCTCCTACGAGCAGTACTTC	CASSSRGGSSYEQYF
TRBJ1-2	.	TRBV27	13	few	TGTGCCAGCAAACCCCAGGGGAACTATGGCTACACCTTC	CASKPQGNYGYTF
TRBJ1-1	.	TRBV12-3/TRBV12-4	16	many	TGTGCCAGCAGTTCACCCCCACAGGGATCGAACACTGAAGCTTTCTTT	CASSSPPQGSNTEAFF
TRBJ2-1	TRBD2	TRBV5-8	15	.	TGTGCCAGCAGCTCCCGGTGGGGGGGGTACAATGAGCAGTTCTTC	CASSSRWGGYNEQFF
TRBJ2-1	TRBD2	TRBV7-6	15	many	TGTGCCAGCGCCCAGGGGACTAGCGGCTACAATGAGCAGTTCTTC	CASAQGTSGYNEQFF
TRBJ2-2	.	TRBV12-5	13	.	TGTGCTAGTGCGGGCAGGGACACCGGGGAGCTGTTTTTT	CASAGRDTGELFF